The 12 T cell receptor beta chains given below trace back to one sample, sequenced in a study of blood T cells in healthy people across ages. A second roughly 6 to 11 cycle PCR used barcoded and J-beta primers. TCRdb re-analysed the 5' RACE reads in MiXCR, keeping a single row per CDR3 protein. The sample lists around 690,000 distinct CDR3 sequences, roughly 53% seen once, with about two fifths in the top ten. Sequenced material: blood. These receptors came from a man in his 60s in good health.

The chain recombines TRBV24-1 with TRBJ2-3; 7 bases are a match to TRBD1. Unmatched junction bases numbered 7, after V lost 1 base and J lost 4 bases. The CDR3 consists of 16 residues. In germline, CDR1 is KGHDR, CDR2 SFDVKD. In DNA, the CDR3 is TGTGCCACCAGTGATTTTACGACAGGGTCGGCAGATACGCAGTATTTT. Its protein is CATSDFTTGSADTQYF.

The chain links TRBV28 to TRBJ2-1; 15 bases align to TRBD2. Germline V gene data show CDR1 as MDHEN and CDR2 as SYDVKM. The CDR3 sequence is 17 residues long. Trimming at V came to 5 bases and at J to 4 bases, leaving 6 bases not matched to a gene. The CDR3 here is CASSPGGLAGGYNEQFF. CDR3 bases: TGTGCCAGCAGTCCTGGGGGACTAGCGGGGGGATACAATGAGCAGTTCTTC.

This chain uses TRBV29-1 with TRBJ1-1; 7 nucleotides align to TRBD1. The CDR3 consists of 13 residues. CDR1 SQVTM and CDR2 ANQGSEA come from the germline V gene. V dropped 6 bases and J dropped 2; count of bases not matched to a gene: 6. This CDR3 is CSVSRQGNTEAFF. The CDR3 DNA is TGCAGCGTGAGCCGACAGGGAAACACTGAAGCTTTCTTT.

The gene calls are TRBV5-1 and TRBJ2-3, with 13 bases fitting TRBD2. V gave up 3 bases and J gave up 2 bases; unmatched junction bases: 3. In germline, CDR1 is SGHRS, CDR2 YFSETQ. This CDR3 region has 16 residues. CDR3 nucleotides: TGCGCCAGCAGCTCGGGACTAGCGGGGAACACAGATACGCAGTATTTT. Its translation: CASSSGLAGNTDTQYF.

The genes are TRBV10-1 and TRBJ2-1; 11 positions match TRBD2. Trimming took 3 bases from V and 7 from J; bases not matched to a gene: 5. Per the germline V gene, CDR1 is WNHNN and CDR2 is SYGVQD (reference sequence). This CDR3 region has 15 residues. The CDR3 loop reads CASSEGSSGRNEQFF. CDR3 nucleotides: TGCGCCAGCAGTGAAGGGTCTAGCGGGAGGAATGAGCAGTTCTTC.

The J gene is TRBJ1-2, the V gene TRBV10-3; D is possibly TRBD1 (6 bases). CDR1 and CDR2 (germline): ENHRY, SYGVKD. With 6 bases removed from V and 9 bases from J, the gap between germline ends came to 20 bases. The CDR3 contains 14 residues. The DNA for the CDR3 is TGTGCCATCAGACCCGAGGGGGTGGTTACGAGCTACACCTTC. It yields the protein CAIRPEGVVTSYTF.

This chain connects TRBV6-1 to TRBJ2-3, with TRBD2 identical over 8 bases. The CDR3 sequence is 17 residues long. Germline V gene sequence: CDR1 MNHNS, CDR2 SASEGT. Unmatched junction bases numbered 11, after V lost 4 bases and J lost 2 bases. CDR3 residues: CASSVVAGRLYTDTQYF. The DNA for the CDR3 is TGTGCCAGCAGTGTTGTAGCGGGGAGACTTTACACAGATACGCAGTATTTT.

The V and J genes are TRBV6-2 or TRBV6-3 and TRBJ1-2; 8 bases are shared with TRBD1. V lost 5 bases, J lost 6 bases, and 11 bases stayed unmatched. CDR1 and CDR2 from the germline V gene are MNHEY and SVGEGT. The CDR3 length is 15 residues. The CDR3 DNA follows: TGTGCCAGCAGTCTCCAGGGGGCGCGAATGAATGGCTACACCTTC. This sequence encodes CASSLQGARMNGYTF.

The chain carries TRBV20-1 and TRBJ1-1; no clear D gene. This CDR3 is 12 amino acids long. CDR1 and CDR2 (germline): DFQATT, SNEGSKA (reference sequence). V lost 6 bases to trimming and J lost 1 base, with 9 bases between them. The CDR3 bases are TGCAGTGCGCTAATAGGGAACACTGAAGCTTTCTTT. Amino acids: CSALIGNTEAFF.

V usage is TRBV28 and J usage is TRBJ1-4; 7 positions match TRBD1. CDR3 size: 15 residues. Germline V gives CDR1 MDHEN, CDR2 SYDVKM. Losses at the gene ends were 4 bases for V and 8 bases for J; bases not matched to a gene: 10. The CDR3 DNA follows: TGTGCCAGCAGTTCCCAGAGGGGGCTTAGCGAAAAACTGTTTTTT. This gives the protein CASSSQRGLSEKLFF. The whole variable domain, filled in from reference TRBV28 and TRBJ1-4, reads DVKVTQSSRYLVKRTGEKVFLECVQDMDHENMFWYRQDPGLGLRLIYFSYDVKMKEKGDIPEGYSVSREKKERFSLILESASTNQTSMYLCASSSQRGLSEKLFFGSGTQLSVL.

Of note for this clonotype: A much larger clonotype is one base distant, so this may be a read error. The chain links TRBV5-1 to TRBJ2-5; 7 nucleotides align to TRBD1. Trimming cost V 7 bases and J 0 bases; bases outside gene matches: 9. The CDR3 contains 15 residues. Germline CDR1 reads SGHRS; CDR2 reads YFSETQ. The CDR3 region is CASGPRGQDQETQYF. CDR3 coding DNA: TGCGCCAGCGGTCCTCGCGGACAGGACCAAGAGACCCAGTACTTC. Full variable domain (missing parts from reference TRBV5-1 and TRBJ2-5): KAGVTQTPRYLIKTRGQQVTLSCSPISGHRSVSWYQQTPGQGLQFLFEYFSETQRNKGNFPGRFSGRQFSNSRSEMNVSTLELGDSALYLCASGPRGQDQETQYFGPGTRLLVL.

The chain combines TRBV2 with TRBJ2-5, with TRBD1 as a possible D gene (6 bases). The J call is uncertain, as TRBJ2-7 better fits the DNA end. Germline CDR1 and CDR2: SNHLY and FYNNEI. The CDR3 is made up of 14 amino acids. For the CDR3, the DNA is TGTGCCAGCAGTGAACAGGGGATCCCCTACGAGCAGTACTTC. It encodes CASSEQGIPYEQYF.